This TCR beta chain was sequenced during a study of PD-1 blockade in classical Hodgkin lymphoma. Study summary: Patients were treated with nivolumab at 3 mg/kg, and this was given intravenously every 2 weeks. General study points: Newly diagnosed patients were reported to start with lower TCR diversity than healthy donors. Lower baseline TCR diversity marked trial partial responders and progressors.

This table comes from immunoSEQ multiplex PCR, and its TCRdb copy is limited to in-frame clones, with some not included. Here the sample spans around 20,000 clones, more than 80% being singletons. Relapse after autologous stem cell transplantation occurred in every patient, and brentuximab vedotin exposure varied. Each best response was a complete response, a partial response or progressive disease. Germline-derived CDR1 and CDR2 are SGHTS and YDEGEE. CDR3 length equals 14 residues. V trimming: 8 bases; J trimming: 4 bases; junction bases outside the gene matches: 7. With regard to this clone: Its specificity is not known.

This material consisted of peripheral blood mononuclear cells (PBMCs), taken before the second cycle of nivolumab. The origin of this receptor is a human donor with classical Hodgkin lymphoma. This sequence joins TRBV5-8 and TRBJ1-4, with 8 bases that match TRBD1. The CDR3 sequence is CASDPGGLNEKLFF. The DNA for the CDR3 is TGTGCCAGTGACCCAGGGGGCCTTAATGAAAAACTGTTTTTT.